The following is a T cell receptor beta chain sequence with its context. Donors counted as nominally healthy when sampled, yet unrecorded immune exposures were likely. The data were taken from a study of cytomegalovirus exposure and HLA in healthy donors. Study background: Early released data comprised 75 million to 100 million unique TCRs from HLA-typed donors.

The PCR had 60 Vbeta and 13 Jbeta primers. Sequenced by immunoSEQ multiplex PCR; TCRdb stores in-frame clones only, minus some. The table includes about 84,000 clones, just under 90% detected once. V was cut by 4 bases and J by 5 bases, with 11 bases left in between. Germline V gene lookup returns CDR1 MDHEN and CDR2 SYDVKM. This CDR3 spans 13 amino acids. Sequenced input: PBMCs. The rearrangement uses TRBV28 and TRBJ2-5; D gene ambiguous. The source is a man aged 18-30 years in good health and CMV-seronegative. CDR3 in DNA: TGTGCCAGCAGTTCGGCAGGTCACGAGACCCAGTACTTC. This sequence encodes CASSSAGHETQYF.